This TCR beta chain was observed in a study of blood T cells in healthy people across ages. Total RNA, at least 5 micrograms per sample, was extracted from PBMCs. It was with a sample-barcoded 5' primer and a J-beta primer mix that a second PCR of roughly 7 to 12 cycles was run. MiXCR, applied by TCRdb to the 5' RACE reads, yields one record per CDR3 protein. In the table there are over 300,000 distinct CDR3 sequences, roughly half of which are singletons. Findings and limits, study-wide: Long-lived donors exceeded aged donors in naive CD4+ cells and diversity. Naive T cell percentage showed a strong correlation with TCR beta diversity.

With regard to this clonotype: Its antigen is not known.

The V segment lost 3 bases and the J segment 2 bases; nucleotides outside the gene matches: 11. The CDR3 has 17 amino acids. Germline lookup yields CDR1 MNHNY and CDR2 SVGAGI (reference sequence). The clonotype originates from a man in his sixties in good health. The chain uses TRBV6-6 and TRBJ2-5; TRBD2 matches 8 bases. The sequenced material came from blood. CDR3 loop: CASSYSAGVLRQETQYF. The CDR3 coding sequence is TGTGCCAGCAGTTATTCAGCGGGGGTCCTGAGGCAAGAGACCCAGTACTTC.